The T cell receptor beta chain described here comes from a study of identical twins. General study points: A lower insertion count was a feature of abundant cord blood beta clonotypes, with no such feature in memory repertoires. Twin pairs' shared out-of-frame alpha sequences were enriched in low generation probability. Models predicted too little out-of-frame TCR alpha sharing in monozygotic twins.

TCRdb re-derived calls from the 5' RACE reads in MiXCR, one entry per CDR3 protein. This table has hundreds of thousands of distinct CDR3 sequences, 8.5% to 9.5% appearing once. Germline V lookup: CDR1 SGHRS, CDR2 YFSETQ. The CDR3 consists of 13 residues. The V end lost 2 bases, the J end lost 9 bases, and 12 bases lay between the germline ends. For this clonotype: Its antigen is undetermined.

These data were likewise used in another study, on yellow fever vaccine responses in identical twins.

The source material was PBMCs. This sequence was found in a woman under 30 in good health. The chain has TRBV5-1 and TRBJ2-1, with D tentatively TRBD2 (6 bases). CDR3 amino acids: CASSFRIGGEQFF. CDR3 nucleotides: TGCGCCAGCAGCTTCCGAATCGGGGGTGAGCAGTTCTTC. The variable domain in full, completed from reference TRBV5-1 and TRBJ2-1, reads KAGVTQTPRYLIKTRGQQVTLSCSPISGHRSVSWYQQTPGQGLQFLFEYFSETQRNKGNFPGRFSGRQFSNSRSEMNVSTLELGDSALYLCASSFRIGGEQFFGPGTRLTVL.